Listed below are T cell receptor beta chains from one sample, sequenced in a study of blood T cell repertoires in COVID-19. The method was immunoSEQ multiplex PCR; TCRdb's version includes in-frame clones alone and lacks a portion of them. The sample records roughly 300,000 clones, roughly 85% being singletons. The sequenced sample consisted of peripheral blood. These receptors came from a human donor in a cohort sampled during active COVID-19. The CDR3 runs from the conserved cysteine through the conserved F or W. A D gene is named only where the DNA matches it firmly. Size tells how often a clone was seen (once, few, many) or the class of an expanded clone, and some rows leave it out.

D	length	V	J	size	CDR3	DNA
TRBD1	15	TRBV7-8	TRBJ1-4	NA	CASSGHRGKWEKLFF	TGTGCCAGCAGCGGACACAGGGGAAAGTGGGAAAAACTGTTTTTT
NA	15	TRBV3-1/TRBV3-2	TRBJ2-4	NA	CASSPYMTGAAGQYF	TGTGCCAGCAGCCCCTACATGACCGGAGCCGCGGGTCAGTACTTC
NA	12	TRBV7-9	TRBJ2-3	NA	CASSFRLDTQYF	TGTGCCAGCAGCTTTCGACTAGATACGCAGTATTTT
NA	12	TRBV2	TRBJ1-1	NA	CASNRAGTEAFF	TGTGCCAGCAATAGGGCAGGGACTGAAGCTTTCTTT
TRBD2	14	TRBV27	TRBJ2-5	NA	CASSPAAGGATQYF	TGTGCCAGCAGTCCTGCGGCGGGGGGGGCGACCCAGTACTTC
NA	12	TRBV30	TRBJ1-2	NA	CAWSVDIYGYTF	TGTGCCTGGAGTGTAGACATCTATGGCTACACCTTC
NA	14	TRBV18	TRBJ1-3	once	CASSAEASGNTIYF	TGTGCCAGCTCCGCGGAGGCTTCTGGAAACACCATATATTTT
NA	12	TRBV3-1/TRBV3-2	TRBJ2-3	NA	CASSHSSDTQYF	TGTGCCAGCAGCCATAGCTCAGATACGCAGTATTTT
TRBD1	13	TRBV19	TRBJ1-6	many	CAAPGTGDSPLHF	TGTGCCGCCCCGGGGACAGGGGATTCACCCCTCCACTTT
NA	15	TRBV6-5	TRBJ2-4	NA	CASRREGGGLNIQYF	TGTGCCAGCAGAAGGGAGGGGGGGGGATTAAACATTCAGTACTTC
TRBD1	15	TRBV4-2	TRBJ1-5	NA	CASSQRTGGDQPQHF	TGTGCCAGCAGCCAGAGAACAGGGGGGGATCAGCCCCAGCATTTT
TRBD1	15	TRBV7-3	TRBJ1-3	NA	CASSLSAGGGNTIYF	TGTGCCAGCAGCTTATCGGCAGGGGGCGGAAACACCATATATTTT
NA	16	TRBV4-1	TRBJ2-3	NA	CASSQKWWGPQDTQYF	TGCGCCAGCAGCCAAAAGTGGTGGGGGCCGCAAGATACGCAGTATTTT
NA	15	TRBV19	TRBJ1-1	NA	CASTDIMARNTEAFF	TGTGCCAGTACGGACATAATGGCACGAAACACTGAAGCTTTCTTT
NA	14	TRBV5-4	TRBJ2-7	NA	CASSLNGRPYEQYF	TGTGCCAGCAGCTTGAATGGGAGACCCTACGAGCAGTACTTC
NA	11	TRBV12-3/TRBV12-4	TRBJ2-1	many	CASNRNNEQFF	TGTGCCAGCAATAGAAACAATGAGCAGTTCTTC
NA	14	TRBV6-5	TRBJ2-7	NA	CASYPGSGSYEQYF	TGTGCCAGCTATCCGGGATCCGGCTCCTACGAGCAGTACTTC
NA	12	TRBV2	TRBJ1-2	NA	CATQGGLGDYTF	TGTGCCACCCAAGGAGGGTTGGGGGACTACACCTTC
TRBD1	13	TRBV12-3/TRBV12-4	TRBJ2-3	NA	CASRQGWSDTQYF	TGTGCCAGCCGACAGGGGTGGTCAGATACGCAGTATTTT
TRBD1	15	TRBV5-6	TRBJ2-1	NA	CASRRDRGEYNEQFF	TGTGCCAGCAGAAGGGACAGGGGTGAGTACAATGAGCAGTTCTTC
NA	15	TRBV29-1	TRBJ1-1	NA	CSVEDWGRVNTEAFF	TGCAGCGTTGAAGATTGGGGCAGGGTGAACACTGAAGCTTTCTTT
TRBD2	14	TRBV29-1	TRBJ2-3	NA	CSVTGTTYTDTQYF	TGCAGCGTCACCGGGACTACCTACACAGATACGCAGTATTTT
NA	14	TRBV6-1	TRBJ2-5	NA	CASSEAPGVETQYF	TGTGCCAGCAGTGAAGCTCCAGGGGTGGAGACCCAGTACTTC
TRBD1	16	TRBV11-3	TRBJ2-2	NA	CASRRAGTGLAGELFF	TGTGCCAGCAGACGAGCCGGGACAGGGCTCGCCGGGGAGCTGTTTTTT
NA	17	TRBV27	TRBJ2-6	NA	CASSPLAEGSGANVLTF	TGTGCCAGCAGTCCGTTAGCCGAGGGCTCTGGGGCCAACGTCCTGACTTTC
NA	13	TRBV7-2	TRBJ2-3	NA	CASSMLRGDTQYF	TGTGCCAGCAGCATGCTTAGGGGCGATACGCAGTATTTT
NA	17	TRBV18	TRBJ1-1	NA	CASSPFKVLLRGTEAFF	TGTGCCAGCTCACCATTTAAGGTTCTCTTGAGGGGGACTGAAGCTTTCTTT
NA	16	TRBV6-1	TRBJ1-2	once	CASSDWAGLGNYGYTF	TGTGCCAGCAGTGACTGGGCAGGGCTGGGTAACTATGGCTACACCTTC
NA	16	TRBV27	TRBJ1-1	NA	CASSLSWGDMNTEAFF	TGTGCCAGCAGTTTATCTTGGGGGGATATGAACACTGAAGCTTTCTTT
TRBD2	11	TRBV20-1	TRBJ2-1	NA	CSASGGLKQFF	TGCAGTGCTAGTGGGGGACTAAAGCAGTTCTTC
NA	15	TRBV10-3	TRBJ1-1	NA	CAIRKSVLAGTEAFF	TGTGCCATAAGGAAAAGTGTTTTGGCGGGCACTGAAGCTTTCTTT
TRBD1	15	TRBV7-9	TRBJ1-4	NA	CASSLVTGEGEKLFF	TGTGCCAGCAGCTTAGTGACAGGGGAAGGGGAAAAACTGTTTTTT
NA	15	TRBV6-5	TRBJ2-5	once	CASKRGPPAEETQYF	TGTGCCAGCAAAAGGGGCCCCCCTGCTGAAGAGACCCAGTACTTC
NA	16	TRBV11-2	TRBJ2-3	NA	CASSRPGLGGADTQYF	TGTGCCAGCAGCCGACCGGGACTGGGCGGGGCAGATACGCAGTATTTT
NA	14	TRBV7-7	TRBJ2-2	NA	CASSATGLTGELFF	TGTGCCAGCAGCGCTACAGGGCTGACCGGGGAGCTGTTTTTT
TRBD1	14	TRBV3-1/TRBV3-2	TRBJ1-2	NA	CASRGQGRVDGYTF	TGTGCCAGCAGAGGACAGGGAAGAGTAGATGGCTACACCTTC
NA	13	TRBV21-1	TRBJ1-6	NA	CASSTPTASPLHF	TGTGCCAGCAGCACCCCGACAGCTTCACCCCTCCACTTT
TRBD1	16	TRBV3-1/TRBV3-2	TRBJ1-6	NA	CASSRGPGQGYSPLHF	TGTGCCAGCAGCCGAGGACCGGGACAGGGGTATTCACCCCTCCACTTT
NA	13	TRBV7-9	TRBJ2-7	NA	CASSLVGRYEQYF	TGTGCCAGCAGCTTAGTTGGCAGGTACGAGCAGTACTTC
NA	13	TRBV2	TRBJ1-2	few	CASSEWGRGGYTF	TGTGCCAGCAGTGAATGGGGGCGCGGTGGCTACACCTTC
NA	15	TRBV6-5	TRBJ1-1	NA	CASSYSRGLNTEAFF	TGTGCCAGCAGTTACTCGAGAGGGCTGAACACTGAAGCTTTCTTT
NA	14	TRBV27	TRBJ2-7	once	CASSLRGSAYEQYF	TGTGCCAGCAGTTTAAGAGGGAGCGCCTACGAGCAGTACTTC
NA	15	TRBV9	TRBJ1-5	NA	CASSVGIQGDQPQHF	TGTGCCAGCAGCGTGGGGATCCAGGGCGATCAGCCCCAGCATTTT
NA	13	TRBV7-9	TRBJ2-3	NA	CASSLTLSDTQYF	TGTGCCAGCAGCTTAACTCTATCAGATACGCAGTATTTT
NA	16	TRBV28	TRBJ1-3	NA	CASGNPAGWSGNTIYF	TGTGCCAGCGGCAACCCGGCGGGTTGGTCTGGAAACACCATATATTTT
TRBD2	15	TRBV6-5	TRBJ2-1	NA	CASSRGLAGGLEQFF	TGTGCCAGCAGTAGGGGACTAGCGGGGGGGCTTGAGCAGTTCTTC
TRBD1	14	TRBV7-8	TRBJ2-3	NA	CASSSTGAVDTQYF	TGTGCCAGCAGCTCTACAGGGGCGGTAGATACGCAGTATTTT
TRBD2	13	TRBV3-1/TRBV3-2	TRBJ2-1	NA	CASSPFLAGEKFF	TGTGCCAGCAGCCCTTTTCTAGCGGGGGAGAAGTTCTTC
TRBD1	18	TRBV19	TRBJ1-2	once	CASGSTGNYKSANYGYTF	TGTGCCAGTGGATCGACAGGGAACTATAAATCAGCTAACTATGGCTACACCTTC
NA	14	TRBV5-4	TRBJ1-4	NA	CASSAGLRNEKLFF	TGTGCCAGCAGCGCGGGACTCAGGAATGAAAAACTGTTTTTT
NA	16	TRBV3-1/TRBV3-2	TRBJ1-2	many	CASSPRSVGGGYGYTF	TGTGCCAGCAGCCCGAGATCGGTGGGGGGAGGGTATGGCTACACCTTC
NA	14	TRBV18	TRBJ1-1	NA	CASSPSGGITEAFF	TGTGCCAGCTCGCCCTCGGGGGGGATCACTGAAGCTTTCTTT
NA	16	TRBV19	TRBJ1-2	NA	CASSIVGRVTNYGYTF	TGTGCCAGTAGTATAGTCGGCAGGGTGACTAACTATGGCTACACCTTC